Below are 16 T cell receptor beta chains sequenced from a single sample in a study of response to subunit inactivated influenza vaccine. One entry per CDR3 protein, called by TCRdb with MiXCR from the RT-PCR reads. The sample comprises approximately 520,000 distinct CDR3 sequences, approximately 24% of which are singletons, and 1.5% to 2% rests with the top ten. Material: CD4+ T cells sorted from PBMCs, obtained more than 4 days after vaccination. These TCRs come from a man aged 50 or older who received an inactivated influenza vaccine.

In its sample, this clonotype was seen a few times. CDR3 coding DNA: TGCAGTGCTAGAGGGACAGGGGGCTTTGGAAACACCATATATTTT. This gives the protein CSARGTGGFGNTIYF. This sequence joins TRBV20-1 and TRBJ1-3; TRBD1 agrees at 11 bases. Per the germline V gene, CDR1 is DFQATT and CDR2 is SNEGSKA (reference sequence). The CDR3 has 15 residues. The junction had 2 bases not matched to a gene; V was cut back by 1 base and J by 3 bases.

In its sample, this clonotype was seen a few times. In nucleotides, the CDR3 is TGCAGCGTGAGGGGGGGAACTAATGAAAAACTGTTTTTT. Its translation is CSVRGGTNEKLFF. The chain links TRBV29-1 to TRBJ1-4; D is perhaps TRBD1 (6 bases). The V end lost 6 bases, the J end lost 1 base, and 9 bases lay between the germline ends. The CDR3 runs to 13 residues. Germline V gene sequence: CDR1 SQVTM, CDR2 ANQGSEA.

This clonotype was seen only a few times. The rearrangement joins TRBV28 to TRBJ2-1; 13 bases align to TRBD2. CDR1 MDHEN and CDR2 SYDVKM come from the germline V gene. The CDR3 is 15 amino acids. The V gene end was trimmed by 6 bases and the J gene end by 6 bases; junction bases not matched to a gene: 5. Here the CDR3 reads CASRLTSGRFNEQFF. DNA for the CDR3: TGTGCCAGCAGACTGACTAGCGGGAGGTTCAATGAGCAGTTCTTC.

CDR3 sequence reads: CASSEWRERSTDTQYF. The DNA of the CDR3 is TGCGCCAGCAGTGAGTGGCGGGAGAGGAGCACAGATACGCAGTATTTT. The J gene is TRBJ2-3, the V gene TRBV10-2; 7 nucleotides match TRBD2. The germline CDR1 and CDR2 sequences are WSHSY and SAAADI. This CDR3 is 16 amino acids long. Unmatched junction bases numbered 4, after V lost 1 base and J lost 0 bases.

The V and J genes are TRBV2 and TRBJ2-3; 9 positions agree with TRBD2. Germline CDR1 is SNHLY and CDR2 is FYNNEI. V was pared by 6 bases and J by 2 bases, with 9 bases of the junction left unmatched. The CDR3 is 16 amino acids. The CDR3 DNA reads TGTGCCAGCAGGCGAAATAGCGGGAGACCCACAGATACGCAGTATTTT. This translates into CASRRNSGRPTDTQYF.

The V gene is TRBV6-2 or TRBV6-3, the J gene TRBJ2-3, with TRBD1 matching over 9 bases. Germline CDR1 MNHEY, CDR2 SVGEGT. The CDR3 runs 21 residues. Trimming cost V 0 bases and J 6 bases; bases outside gene matches: 22. CDR3 coding DNA: TGTGCCAGCAGTTACTCGTATACGGCGGTTCGCGGACAGGGGCCCGCGGATACGCAGTATTTT. Its translation is CASSYSYTAVRGQGPADTQYF.

The gene calls are TRBV11-1 and TRBJ2-3; D possibly corresponds to TRBD2 (6 bases). Germline V gives CDR1 SGHAT, CDR2 FQDESV (reference sequence). The CDR3 length is 16 residues. The V and J ends lost 5 bases and 2 bases respectively, with 17 bases between them. CDR3 in amino acids: CASSPRGYRLTDTQYF. The CDR3 DNA sequence: TGTGCCAGCAGCCCCCGGGGGTACAGACTCACAGATACGCAGTATTTT.

CDR3 sequence: CASSLDLDTGELFF. The DNA for the CDR3 is TGTGCCAGCAGCTTAGACCTCGACACCGGGGAGCTGTTTTTT. The rearrangement joins TRBV7-2 to TRBJ2-2, with D hard to call. Trimming took off 1 base at V and 3 bases at J, with 6 bases between the two ends. Germline V lookup: CDR1 SGHTA, CDR2 FQGNSA. CDR3 length: 14 residues.

The chain uses TRBV29-1 and TRBJ1-1, with D possibly matching TRBD1 (5 bases). The V end was cut by 3 bases, the J end by 5 bases, with 13 bases between. The CDR3 contains 13 residues. Germline V CDR1 and CDR2: SQVTM, ANQGSEA. CDR3 amino acids: CSVDLGRMTEAFF. The CDR3 coding sequence is TGCAGCGTTGATTTGGGACGGATGACTGAAGCTTTCTTT.

This chain links TRBV4-1 with TRBJ2-1; the D call may be TRBD1 or TRBD2 (5 bases each). Germline values: CDR1 MGHRA, CDR2 YSYEKL. This CDR3 comprises 17 residues. V dropped 0 bases and J dropped 2 bases, with 14 bases sitting between them. CDR3 nucleotides: TGCGCCAGCAGCCAAGATCGTAGGGGAGCCCCCTACAATGAGCAGTTCTTC. It encodes CASSQDRRGAPYNEQFF.

The chain combines TRBV20-1 with TRBJ1-6; TRBD1 might be the D (5 bases). Deletions cut 1 base from V and 8 bases from J, with 15 bases between. Germline V lookup: CDR1 DFQATT, CDR2 SNEGSKA (reference sequence). The CDR3 runs 15 residues. CDR3 protein: CSARAGSSGDSPLHF. The CDR3 bases are TGCAGTGCTAGAGCCGGGTCCTCGGGGGATTCACCCCTCCACTTT.

The table lists this clonotype with a few counts. The CDR3 region is CASSLEGYKETQYF. The CDR3, as DNA: TGTGCCAGCAGTTTAGAAGGGTATAAGGAGACCCAGTACTTC. V gene TRBV12-3 or TRBV12-4 combines with J gene TRBJ2-5, with D hard to call. The CDR3 length is 14 residues. With 1 base removed from V and 5 bases from J, the gap between germline ends came to 11 bases.

The chain has TRBV7-3 and TRBJ2-5; 13 positions agree with TRBD2. This CDR3 region has 16 residues. Germline loops: CDR1 SGHTA, CDR2 FQGTGA. The junction had 4 bases not matched to a gene; V was cut back by 2 bases and J by 4 bases. CDR3 loop: CASSLRGTSGTETQYF. CDR3 nucleotide sequence: TGTGCCAGCAGCTTACGAGGGACTAGCGGGACAGAGACCCAGTACTTC. Supplemented by reference TRBV7-3 and TRBJ2-5, the full variable domain reads GAGVSQTPSNKVTEKGKYVELRCDPISGHTALYWYRQSLGQGPEFLIYFQGTGAADDSGLPNDRFFAVRPEGSVSTLKIQRTERGDSAVYLCASSLRGTSGTETQYFGPGTRLLVL.

This clonotype was detected only a few times. The V gene is TRBV11-2, the J gene TRBJ2-3; 15 positions agree with TRBD2. V shed 8 bases and J 6 bases; nucleotides not matched to a gene: 18. Germline V gives CDR1 SGHAT, CDR2 FQNNGV. CDR3 length: 19 residues. CDR3 bases: TGTGCCAGCCCACCGGGACTAGCGGGGGGCCACTACCTCGACGATACGCAGTATTTT. Its protein product is CASPPGLAGGHYLDDTQYF.

This clonotype was counted only a few times. This sequence joins TRBV5-1 and TRBJ2-5, with 8 bases aligning to TRBD1. The germline V gene has CDR1 SGHRS and CDR2 YFSETQ. The V gene end was trimmed by 5 bases and the J gene end by 5 bases; junction bases not matched to a gene: 5. The CDR3 length is 13 residues. This chain's CDR3 is CASRGQAIETQYF. The DNA for the CDR3 is TGCGCCAGCAGGGGACAGGCTATCGAGACCCAGTACTTC.

This chain joins TRBV20-1 and TRBJ1-1, with D unresolved. The CDR3 has 12 amino acids. V was clipped by 2 bases and J by 1 base, with 5 bases between them. Per the germline V gene, CDR1 is DFQATT and CDR2 is SNEGSKA (reference sequence). The CDR3 reads CSARMGNTEAFF. Written as DNA, the CDR3 is TGCAGTGCTAGAATGGGGAACACTGAAGCTTTCTTT.